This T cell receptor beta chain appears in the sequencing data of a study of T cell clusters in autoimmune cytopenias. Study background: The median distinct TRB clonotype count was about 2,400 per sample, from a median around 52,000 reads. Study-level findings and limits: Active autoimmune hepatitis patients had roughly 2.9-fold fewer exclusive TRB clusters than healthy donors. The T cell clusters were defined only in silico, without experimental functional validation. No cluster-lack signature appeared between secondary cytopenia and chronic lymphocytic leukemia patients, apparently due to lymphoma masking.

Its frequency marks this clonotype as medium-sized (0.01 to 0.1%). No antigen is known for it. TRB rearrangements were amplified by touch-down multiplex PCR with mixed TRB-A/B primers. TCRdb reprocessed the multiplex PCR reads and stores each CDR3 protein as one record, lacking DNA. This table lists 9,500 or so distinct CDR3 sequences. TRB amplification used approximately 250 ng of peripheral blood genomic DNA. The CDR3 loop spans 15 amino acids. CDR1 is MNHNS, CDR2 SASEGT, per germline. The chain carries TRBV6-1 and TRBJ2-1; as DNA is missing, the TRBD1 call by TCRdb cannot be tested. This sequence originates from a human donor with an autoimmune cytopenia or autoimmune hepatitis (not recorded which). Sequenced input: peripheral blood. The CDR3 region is CASCSGTPSVSEQFF.